The entry that follows covers one T cell receptor (beta chain) sequence. Its target is not known. There are 13 residues in the CDR3. V was clipped by 1 base and J by 2 bases, with 5 bases between them. Germline assignment: CDR1 SGHTA and CDR2 FQGNSA. This entry belongs to a study of OX40 agonist ivuxolimab in advanced cancers. Regarding the study as a whole: Antigen specificity of clonally expanded peripheral T cells was not established. There were, on average, more expanded clones in CD8+ T cells than in CD4+.

Blood sampling took place at baseline, cycle 4 day 1, and cycle 7 day 1. Sequencing was performed with immunoSEQ multiplex PCR; in TCRdb, only in-frame clones are kept and a portion is missing. The table includes tens of thousands of clones, around 91% detected once. The specimen was CD4+ or CD8+ T cells sorted from blood, collected in a trial of the OX40 agonist ivuxolimab. The TCR originated in an adult with an advanced solid tumor such as melanoma, head and neck, liver or kidney cancer. The chain couples TRBV7-2 to TRBJ1-2; D remains unclear. CDR3 DNA sequence: TGTGCCAGCAGCTTAGGGGCGAACTATGGCTACACCTTC. Translation: CASSLGANYGYTF.